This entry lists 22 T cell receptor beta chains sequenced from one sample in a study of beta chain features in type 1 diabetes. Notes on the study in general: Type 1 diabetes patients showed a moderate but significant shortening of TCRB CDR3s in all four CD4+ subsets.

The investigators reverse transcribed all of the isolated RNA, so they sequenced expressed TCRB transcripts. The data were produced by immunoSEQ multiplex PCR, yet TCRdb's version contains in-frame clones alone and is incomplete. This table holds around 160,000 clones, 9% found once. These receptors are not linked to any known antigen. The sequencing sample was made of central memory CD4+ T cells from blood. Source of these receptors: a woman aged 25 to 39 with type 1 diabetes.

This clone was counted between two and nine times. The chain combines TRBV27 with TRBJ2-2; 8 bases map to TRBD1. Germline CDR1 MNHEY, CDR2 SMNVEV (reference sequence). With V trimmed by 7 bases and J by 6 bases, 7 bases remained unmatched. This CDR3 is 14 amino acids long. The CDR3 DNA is TGTGCCAGCAAACTACAGGGGGTAGCCGGGGAGCTGTTTTTT. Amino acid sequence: CASKLQGVAGELFF.

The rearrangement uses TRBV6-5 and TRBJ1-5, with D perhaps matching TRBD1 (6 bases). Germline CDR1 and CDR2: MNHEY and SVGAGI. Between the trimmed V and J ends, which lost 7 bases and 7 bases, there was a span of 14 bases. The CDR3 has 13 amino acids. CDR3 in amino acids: CASTPDRTQPQHF. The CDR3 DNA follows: TGTGCCAGCACCCCGGACAGAACCCAGCCCCAGCATTTT.

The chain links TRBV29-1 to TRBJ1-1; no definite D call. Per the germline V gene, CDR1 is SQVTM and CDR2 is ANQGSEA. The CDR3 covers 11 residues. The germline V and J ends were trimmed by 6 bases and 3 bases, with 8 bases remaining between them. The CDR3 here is CSVVRDTEAFF. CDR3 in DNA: TGCAGCGTAGTCCGGGACACTGAAGCTTTCTTT.

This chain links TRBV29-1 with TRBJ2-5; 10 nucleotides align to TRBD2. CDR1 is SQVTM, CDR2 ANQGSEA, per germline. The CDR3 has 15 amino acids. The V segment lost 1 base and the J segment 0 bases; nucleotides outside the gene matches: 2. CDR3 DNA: TGCAGCGTTGAAGGGACTAGCGGAAACCAAGAGACCCAGTACTTC. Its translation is CSVEGTSGNQETQYF. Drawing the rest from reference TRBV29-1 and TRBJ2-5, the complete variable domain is SAVISQKPSRDICQRGTSLTIQCQVDSQVTMMFWYRQQPGQSLTLIATANQGSEATYESGFVIDKFPISRPNLTFSTLTVSNMSPEDSSIYLCSVEGTSGNQETQYFGPGTRLLVL.

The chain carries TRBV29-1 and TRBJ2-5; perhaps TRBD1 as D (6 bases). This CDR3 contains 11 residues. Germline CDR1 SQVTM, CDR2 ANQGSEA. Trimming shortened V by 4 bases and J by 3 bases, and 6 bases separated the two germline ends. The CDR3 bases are TGCAGCGTTGCAGGGGAAGAGACCCAGTACTTC. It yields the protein CSVAGEETQYF. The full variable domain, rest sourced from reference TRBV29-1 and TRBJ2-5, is SAVISQKPSRDICQRGTSLTIQCQVDSQVTMMFWYRQQPGQSLTLIATANQGSEATYESGFVIDKFPISRPNLTFSTLTVSNMSPEDSSIYLCSVAGEETQYFGPGTRLLVL.

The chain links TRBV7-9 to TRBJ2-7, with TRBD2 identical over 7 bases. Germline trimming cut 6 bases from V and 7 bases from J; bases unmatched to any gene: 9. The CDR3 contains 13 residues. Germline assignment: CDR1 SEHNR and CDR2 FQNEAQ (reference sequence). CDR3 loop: CASRLTEGGEQYF. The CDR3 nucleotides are TGTGCCAGCAGGCTAACGGAGGGAGGGGAGCAGTACTTC.

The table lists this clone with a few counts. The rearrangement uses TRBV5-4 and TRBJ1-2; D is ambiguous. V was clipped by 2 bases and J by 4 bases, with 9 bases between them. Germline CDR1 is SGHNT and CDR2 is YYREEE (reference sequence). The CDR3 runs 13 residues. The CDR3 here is CASSFKEFYGYTF. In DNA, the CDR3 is TGTGCCAGCAGCTTTAAGGAGTTCTATGGCTACACCTTC.

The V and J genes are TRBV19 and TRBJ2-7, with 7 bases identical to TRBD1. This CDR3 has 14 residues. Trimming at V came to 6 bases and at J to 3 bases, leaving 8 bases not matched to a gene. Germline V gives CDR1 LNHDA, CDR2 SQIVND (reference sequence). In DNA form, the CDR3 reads TGTGCCAGTAGCCCCGGGACAGATGACTACGAGCAGTACTTC. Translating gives CASSPGTDDYEQYF.

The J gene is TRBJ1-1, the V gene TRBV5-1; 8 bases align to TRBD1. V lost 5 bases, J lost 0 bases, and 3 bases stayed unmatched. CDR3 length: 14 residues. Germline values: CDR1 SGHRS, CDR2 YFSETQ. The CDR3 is CASSQQGVNTEAFF. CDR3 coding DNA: TGCGCCAGCAGTCAACAGGGGGTGAACACTGAAGCTTTCTTT.

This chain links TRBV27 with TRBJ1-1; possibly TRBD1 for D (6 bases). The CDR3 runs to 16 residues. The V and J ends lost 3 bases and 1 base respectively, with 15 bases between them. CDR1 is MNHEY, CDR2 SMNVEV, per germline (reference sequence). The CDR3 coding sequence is TGTGCCAGCAGTTTCCACTCACAGGGAGCGAACACTGAAGCTTTCTTT. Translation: CASSFHSQGANTEAFF.

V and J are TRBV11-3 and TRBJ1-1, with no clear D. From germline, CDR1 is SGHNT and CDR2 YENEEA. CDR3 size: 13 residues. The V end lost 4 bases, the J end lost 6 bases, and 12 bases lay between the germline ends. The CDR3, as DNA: TGTGCCAGCAGCTCCCCTCGGGTCGCTGAAGCTTTCTTT. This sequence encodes CASSSPRVAEAFF.

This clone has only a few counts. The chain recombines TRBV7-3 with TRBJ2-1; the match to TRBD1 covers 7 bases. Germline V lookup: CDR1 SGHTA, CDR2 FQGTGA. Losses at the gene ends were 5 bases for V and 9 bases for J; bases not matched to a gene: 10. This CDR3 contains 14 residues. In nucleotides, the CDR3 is TGTGCCAGCAGCCTTGGGGACAGCTTGGCTGAGCAGTTCTTC. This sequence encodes CASSLGDSLAEQFF.

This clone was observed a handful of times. As DNA, the CDR3 is TGTGCCAGCAGTCCTCCCCTCGGGCAGGGAAATGAGCAGTTCTTC. It specifies CASSPPLGQGNEQFF. The rearrangement joins TRBV27 to TRBJ2-1; D is possibly TRBD1 (5 bases). Germline V gives CDR1 MNHEY, CDR2 SMNVEV (reference sequence). Trimming cost V 5 bases and J 7 bases, with 18 bases left between them. There are 15 residues in the CDR3.

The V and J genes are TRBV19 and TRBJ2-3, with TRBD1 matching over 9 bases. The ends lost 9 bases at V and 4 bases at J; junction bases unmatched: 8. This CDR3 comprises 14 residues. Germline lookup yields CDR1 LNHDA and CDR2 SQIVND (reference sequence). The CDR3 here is CASSRDREPDTQYF. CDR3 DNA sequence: TGTGCCAGCTCCCGGGACAGGGAACCAGATACGCAGTATTTT.

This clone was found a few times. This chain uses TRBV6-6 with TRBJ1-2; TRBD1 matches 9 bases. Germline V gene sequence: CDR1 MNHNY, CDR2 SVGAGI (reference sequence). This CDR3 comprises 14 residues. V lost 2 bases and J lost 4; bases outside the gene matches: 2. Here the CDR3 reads CASSYGGQGYGYTF. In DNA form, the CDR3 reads TGTGCCAGCAGTTACGGGGGACAGGGCTATGGCTACACCTTC.

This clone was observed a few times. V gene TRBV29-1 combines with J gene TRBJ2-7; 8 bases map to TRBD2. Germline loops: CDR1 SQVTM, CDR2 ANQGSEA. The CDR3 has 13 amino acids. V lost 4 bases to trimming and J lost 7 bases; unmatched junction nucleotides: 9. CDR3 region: CSVVKAGVGEQYF. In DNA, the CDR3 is TGCAGCGTTGTAAAAGCGGGAGTTGGTGAGCAGTACTTC.

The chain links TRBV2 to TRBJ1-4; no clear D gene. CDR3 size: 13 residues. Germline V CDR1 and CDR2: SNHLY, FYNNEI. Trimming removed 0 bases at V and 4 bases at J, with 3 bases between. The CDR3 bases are TGTGCCAGCAGTGAAGCCTATAATGAAAAACTGTTTTTT. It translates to CASSEAYNEKLFF.

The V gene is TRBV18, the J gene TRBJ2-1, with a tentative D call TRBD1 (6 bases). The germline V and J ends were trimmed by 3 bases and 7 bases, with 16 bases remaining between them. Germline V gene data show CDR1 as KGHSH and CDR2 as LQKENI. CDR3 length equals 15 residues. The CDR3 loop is CASSPLATGENEQFF. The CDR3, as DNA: TGTGCCAGCTCACCTCTCGCGACAGGTGAAAATGAGCAGTTCTTC.

The chain's CDR3 is CASGLAGYEQYF. In nucleotides, the CDR3 is TGTGCCAGCGGACTAGCGGGGTACGAGCAGTACTTC. The rearrangement joins TRBV7-3 to TRBJ2-7; 12 positions match TRBD2. This CDR3 region has 12 residues. The V gene end was trimmed by 8 bases and the J gene end by 4 bases; junction bases not matched to a gene: 0. Germline CDR1 SGHTA, CDR2 FQGTGA.

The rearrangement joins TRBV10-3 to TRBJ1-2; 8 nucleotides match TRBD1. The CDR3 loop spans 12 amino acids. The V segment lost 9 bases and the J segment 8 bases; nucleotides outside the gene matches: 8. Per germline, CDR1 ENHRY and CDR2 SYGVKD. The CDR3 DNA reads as TGTGCCATACGATTGACAGGGGAAGGCTACACCTTC. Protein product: CAIRLTGEGYTF.

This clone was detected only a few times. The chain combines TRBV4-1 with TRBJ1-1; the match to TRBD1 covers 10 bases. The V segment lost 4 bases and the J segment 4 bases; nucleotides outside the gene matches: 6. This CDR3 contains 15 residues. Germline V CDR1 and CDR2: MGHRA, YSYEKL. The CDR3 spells CASSPADRGTTEAFF. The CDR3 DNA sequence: TGCGCCAGCAGCCCGGCGGACAGGGGGACCACTGAAGCTTTCTTT.

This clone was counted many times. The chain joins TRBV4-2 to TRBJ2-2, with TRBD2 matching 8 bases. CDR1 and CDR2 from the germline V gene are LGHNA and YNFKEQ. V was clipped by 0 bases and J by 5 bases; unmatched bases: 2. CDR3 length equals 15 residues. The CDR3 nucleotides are TGTGCCAGCAGCCAAGAAGCGGGAGAGACCGGGGAGCTGTTTTTT. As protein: CASSQEAGETGELFF.